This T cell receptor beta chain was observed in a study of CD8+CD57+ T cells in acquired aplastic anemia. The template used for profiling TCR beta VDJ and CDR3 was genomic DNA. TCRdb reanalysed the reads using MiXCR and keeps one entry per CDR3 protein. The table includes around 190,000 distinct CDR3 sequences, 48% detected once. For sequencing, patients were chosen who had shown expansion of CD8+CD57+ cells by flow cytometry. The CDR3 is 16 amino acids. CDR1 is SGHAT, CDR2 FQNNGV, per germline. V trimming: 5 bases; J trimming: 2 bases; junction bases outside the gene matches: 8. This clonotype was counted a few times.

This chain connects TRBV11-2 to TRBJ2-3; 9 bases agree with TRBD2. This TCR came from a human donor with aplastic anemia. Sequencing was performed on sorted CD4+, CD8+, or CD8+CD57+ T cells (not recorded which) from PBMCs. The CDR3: CASSMNSGGSTDTQYF. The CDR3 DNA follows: TGTGCCAGCAGCATGAATAGCGGGGGCTCCACAGATACGCAGTATTTT.